A single sample is the source of the 22 T cell receptor beta chains below, sequenced in a study of human CD8 memory T cell subsets. By UMI-labeled 5' RACE, the TCR beta libraries were made. TCRdb re-called the 5' RACE reads; one entry per CDR3 protein, DNA not given. The data show 5,000 or so distinct CDR3 sequences, and the top ten clones hold 25% to 30%. Sequenced material: CD8+ effector memory T cells (TEM) sorted from PBMCs. Described subset: effector memory CD8 T cells, CCR7- CD45RO+ CD95+. The receptors were gathered from a human donor in good health.

The V call is TRBV11-1, the J call TRBJ2-7. CDR3 length: 14 residues. Germline V gene data show CDR1 as SGHAT and CDR2 as FQDESV (reference sequence). This chain's CDR3 is CASSLFGNHYEQYF. Together with reference TRBV11-1 and TRBJ2-7, the CDR3 gives the full variable domain: EAEVAQSPRYKITEKSQAVAFWCDPISGHATLYWYRQILGQGPELLVQFQDESVVDDSQLPKDRFSAERLKGVDSTLKIQPAELGDSAMYLCASSLFGNHYEQYFGPGTRLTVT.

The chain recombines TRBV28 with TRBJ1-1; TCRdb's assignment of TRBD1 cannot be checked, as there is no DNA. The CDR3 has 14 residues. The germline V gene has CDR1 MDHEN and CDR2 SYDVKM. CDR3 in amino acids: CASSSRVPVGGAFF.

The chain employs TRBV27 and TRBJ2-7; the D gene TCRdb calls, TRBD1, cannot be checked with no DNA. The germline V gene encodes CDR1 MNHEY and CDR2 SMNVEV (reference sequence). This CDR3 is built from 15 residues. The CDR3 loop reads CASKYGSGGIYEQYF.

The rearrangement links TRBV7-2 to TRBJ2-5; no DNA is available, so the TRBD2 call from TCRdb remains unchecked. CDR3 length: 18 amino acids. Germline values: CDR1 SGHTA, CDR2 FQGNSA. The CDR3: CASSLNRGSGSPQETQYF.

The chain couples TRBV12-3 or TRBV12-4 to TRBJ2-1; TCRdb's D call, TRBD1, is unchecked because there is no DNA. This CDR3 has 15 amino acids. CDR3 protein: CASSGTGSSYNEQFF.

The CDR3 region is CASSWTRGNEQFF. The chain employs TRBV5-1 and TRBJ2-1; the D gene TCRdb calls, TRBD1, cannot be checked with no DNA. Germline V gene sequence: CDR1 SGHRS, CDR2 YFSETQ. The CDR3 totals 13 residues.

The V and J genes are TRBV27 and TRBJ1-6; the TCRdb D gene call, TRBD1, has no DNA to confirm it. Germline CDR1 and CDR2: MNHEY and SMNVEV (reference sequence). The CDR3 spans 15 residues. The CDR3 protein is CASSLSGQSDSPLHF.

V and J are TRBV11-2 and TRBJ2-4; TCRdb calls TRBD1, which cannot be checked without DNA. The CDR3 loop spans 16 amino acids. The V gene's germline CDR1 is SGHAT and CDR2 FQNNGV. The chain's CDR3 is CASSLHAGGSENIQYF.

The rearrangement uses TRBV6-4 and TRBJ2-5; TCRdb outputs TRBD2, but without DNA this stays unchecked. The germline V gene encodes CDR1 MRHNA and CDR2 SNTAGT. There are 15 residues in the CDR3. CDR3 in amino acids: CASSELAGGSETQYF.

The chain employs TRBV27 and TRBJ1-6; without DNA, the TCRdb call of TRBD1 cannot be checked. Germline V lookup: CDR1 MNHEY, CDR2 SMNVEV (reference sequence). The CDR3 loop spans 12 amino acids. The CDR3 loop reads CASRTGGSPLHF.

In terms of frequency, this clonotype is medium-sized. The rearrangement joins TRBV2 to TRBJ2-1; TCRdb designates TRBD2, a call that cannot be tested without DNA. This CDR3 region has 15 residues. Germline V gives CDR1 SNHLY, CDR2 FYNNEI. This CDR3 reads CASRAVAGGGYEQFF.

The chain recombines TRBV11-3 with TRBJ2-5; with no DNA, the TCRdb D assignment of TRBD2 cannot be verified. The germline gives CDR1 SGHNT, CDR2 YENEEA. There are 16 residues in the CDR3. CDR3 sequence: CASSPWTSGRRETQYF.

This chain joins TRBV24-1 and TRBJ1-5. Germline CDR1 KGHDR, CDR2 SFDVKD. This CDR3 is built from 12 residues. The CDR3 reads CATSDGMGPQHF.

The chain uses TRBV7-8 and TRBJ2-1. Germline V gene data show CDR1 as SGHVS and CDR2 as FQNEAQ. CDR3 length equals 11 residues. CDR3 sequence: CASSLGTEQFF. Full variable domain (missing parts from reference TRBV7-8 and TRBJ2-1): GAGVSQSPRYKVAKRGQDVALRCDPISGHVSLFWYQQALGQGPEFLTYFQNEAQLDKSGLPSDRFFAERPEGSVSTLKIQRTQQEDSAVYLCASSLGTEQFFGPGTRLTVL.

The genes are TRBV15 and TRBJ2-3; the D call of TRBD1 rests on TCRdb alone, since no DNA is present to check it. The CDR3 runs to 16 residues. Germline loops: CDR1 LNHNV, CDR2 YYDKDF (reference sequence). The CDR3 reads CATSRPRDPSTDTQYF.

The chain couples TRBV28 to TRBJ2-5; TCRdb's D call of TRBD1 is untestable without DNA. CDR3 size: 15 residues. Germline CDR1 reads MDHEN; CDR2 reads SYDVKM. CDR3: CASSSRRTGQETQYF.

The chain employs TRBV5-1 and TRBJ2-1. Germline V gene lookup returns CDR1 SGHRS and CDR2 YFSETQ. The CDR3 consists of 14 residues. The CDR3 region is CASSLGDFYNEQFF.

This clonotype counts as medium-sized by frequency. The J gene is TRBJ2-7, the V gene TRBV7-8; the D call from TCRdb, TRBD2, cannot be confirmed without DNA. The germline V gene has CDR1 SGHVS and CDR2 FQNEAQ. The CDR3 extends over 15 amino acids. This CDR3 is CASSPGTNSGNEQYF.

This clonotype is labeled medium-sized (0.01 to 0.1%) based on frequency. The J gene is TRBJ2-5, the V gene TRBV6-2 or TRBV6-3; with no DNA, the TCRdb D assignment of TRBD1 cannot be verified. CDR1 is MNHEY, CDR2 SVGEGT, per germline. This CDR3 region has 15 residues. CDR3: CASSRGDRVSETQYF.

The chain joins TRBV27 to TRBJ2-2. The CDR3 length is 15 residues. CDR1 is MNHEY, CDR2 SMNVEV, per germline (reference sequence). The CDR3 loop reads CASSLASGNTGELFF.

The chain uses TRBV7-9 and TRBJ2-3; the D gene TCRdb calls, TRBD1, cannot be checked with no DNA. CDR3 length: 14 residues. The germline V gene encodes CDR1 SEHNR and CDR2 FQNEAQ (reference sequence). This chain's CDR3 is CASSPPGSTDTQYF.

CDR3 protein: CASSQDELAGRGIEKLFF. The gene calls are TRBV4-3 and TRBJ1-4. From germline, CDR1 is LGHNA and CDR2 YSLEER. This CDR3 is 18 amino acids long.